A selection of T cell receptor beta chains follows, all from one sample in a study of neurological immune-mediated disorders. TCRdb re-analysed the 5' RACE reads in MiXCR, keeping a single row per CDR3 protein. Here the sample spans 71,000 or so distinct CDR3 sequences, roughly an eighth being singletons. Material: PBMCs. Every receptor here comes from a female donor with HTLV-1-associated myelopathy (HAM/TSP). Both conserved end residues are part of each CDR3. A D gene is named only where the DNA matches it firmly. Part of the rows lack a size; the others show once, few, many or a class for expanded clones.

TRBV12-3/TRBV12-4	TRBJ1-3	TRBD1	many	TGTGCCAGCAGTTTACAGGGGACAGGGCTGAACACCATATATTTT	CASSLQGTGLNTIYF
TRBV5-1	TRBJ2-7	.	many	TGCGCCAGCAGCACCGGACAGAGCTCCTACGAGCAGTACTTC	CASSTGQSSYEQYF
TRBV11-2	TRBJ1-6	.	many	TGTGCCAGCAGCTTACCGGGGAATTCACCCCTCCACTTT	CASSLPGNSPLHF
TRBV6-6	TRBJ2-1	.	.	TGTGCCAGCAGGCGACACAGGGACGGAGATGAGCAGTTCTTC	CASRRHRDGDEQFF
TRBV4-1	TRBJ2-3	TRBD2	.	TGCGCCAGCAGCCCGCGTAATAGCGGGGGGAGCACAGGTACGCAGTATTTT	CASSPRNSGGSTGTQYF
TRBV11-1	TRBJ2-5	.	many	TGTGCCAGCAGCCCCGGGACAAGACAAGAGACCCAGTACTTC	CASSPGTRQETQYF
TRBV6-2/TRBV6-3	TRBJ2-7	TRBD2	many	TGTGCCAGCAGTTACCCCACTAGCGGGGAGAGCTCCTACGAGCAGTACTTC	CASSYPTSGESSYEQYF
TRBV9	TRBJ2-3	.	many	TGTGCCAGCAACTCCCTCGGGGGTATGACAGATACGCAGTATTTT	CASNSLGGMTDTQYF
TRBV11-2	TRBJ2-4	.	many	TGTGCCAGCAGCCCCTGGGGCGACAAAAACATTCAGTACTTC	CASSPWGDKNIQYF
TRBV28	TRBJ1-1	TRBD1	many	TGTGCCAGCAGTTCATCGGCGACAGGGGCAGACACTGAAGCTTTCTTT	CASSSSATGADTEAFF
TRBV11-2	TRBJ2-1	TRBD2	many	TGTGCCAGCAGCTTAGTTCTAGCGGGGTACAATGAGCAGTTCTTC	CASSLVLAGYNEQFF
TRBV7-8	TRBJ2-3	.	many	TGTGCCAGCAGCTCAACGGGACACATCACAGATACGCAGTATTTT	CASSSTGHITDTQYF
TRBV7-9	TRBJ1-5	TRBD1	few	TGTGCCAGCAGCGTCACAGGGGCTTCCCAGCATTTT	CASSVTGASQHF
TRBV28	TRBJ2-7	TRBD1	.	TGTGCCGGCAGTCCATCCGAGACAGGGAGCTCCTACGAGCAGTACTTC	CAGSPSETGSSYEQYF
TRBV28	TRBJ2-1	.	many	TGTGCCAGCAGTTTTACAGGGTCTCCCTACAATGAGCAGTTCTTC	CASSFTGSPYNEQFF
TRBV7-9	TRBJ2-1	TRBD2	many	TGTGCCAGCAGCTTACCGGGACTACCGCAGTTCTTC	CASSLPGLPQFF
TRBV6-1	TRBJ1-2	.	.	TGTGCCAGCAGTGAATGGGGAGGGCAAGACTATGGCTACACCTTC	CASSEWGGQDYGYTF
TRBV12-3/TRBV12-4	TRBJ2-7	TRBD1	many	TGTGCCAGCAGTTTTGGGACAGGGGGCGCGAGGGAGCAGTACTTC	CASSFGTGGAREQYF
TRBV5-1	TRBJ2-6	.	many	TGCGCCAGCAGCTTGGGGCAGGGAGACTCTGGGGCCAACGTCCTGACTTTC	CASSLGQGDSGANVLTF
TRBV5-1	TRBJ1-5	.	many	TGCGGGGGAGGGGCCCAGCCCCAGCATTTT	CGGGAQPQHF
TRBV29-1	TRBJ2-3	.	medium-sized	TGCAGCGTTAGCGGAGGCGCCACAGATACGCAGTATTTT	CSVSGGATDTQYF
TRBV5-6	TRBJ1-1	.	few	TGTGCCAGCAGCTTGGACGGGGGACCTGAAGCTTTCTTT	CASSLDGGPEAFF
TRBV18	TRBJ2-7	.	many	TGTGCCAGCTCAAGGGGGAGTTACGAGCAGTACTTC	CASSRGSYEQYF
TRBV5-1	TRBJ2-6	.	many	TGCGCCAGCACCTTGGCATCCACCAGGGCCAACGTCCTGACTTTC	CASTLASTRANVLTF
TRBV5-1	TRBJ2-1	.	many	TGCGCCAGCAGCTCCGGGCAGGGATGGTTCAATGAGCAGTTCTTC	CASSSGQGWFNEQFF
TRBV6-6	TRBJ1-2	TRBD1	many	TGTGCCAGCAGCCCCGACAGGGAAGCGAATGGCTACACCTTC	CASSPDREANGYTF
TRBV10-3	TRBJ1-2	.	many	TGTGCCATCAGTGAGTTCTCTCGGGGGCGAGAGCCTAACTATGGCTACACCTTC	CAISEFSRGREPNYGYTF
TRBV6-2/TRBV6-3	TRBJ1-1	.	few	TGTGCCAGCAGAAGGGATTTGGGCACTGAAGCTTTCTTT	CASRRDLGTEAFF
TRBV5-1	TRBJ2-3	.	.	TGCGCCAGCAGCGTCGTAGGGCTACCACTCACAGATACGCAGTATTTT	CASSVVGLPLTDTQYF
TRBV14	TRBJ2-4	.	few	TGTGCCAGCAGCCAAGCAGGGGCCAAAAACATTCAGTACTTC	CASSQAGAKNIQYF